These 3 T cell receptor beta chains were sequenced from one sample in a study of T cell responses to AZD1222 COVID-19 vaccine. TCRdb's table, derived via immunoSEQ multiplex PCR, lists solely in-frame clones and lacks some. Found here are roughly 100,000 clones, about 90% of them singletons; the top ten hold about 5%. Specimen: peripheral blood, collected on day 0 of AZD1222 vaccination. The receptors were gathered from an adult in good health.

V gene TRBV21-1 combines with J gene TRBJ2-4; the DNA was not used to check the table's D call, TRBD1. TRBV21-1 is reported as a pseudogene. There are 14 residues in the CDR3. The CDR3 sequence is CASSKGDSKNIQYF. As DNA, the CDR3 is TGTGCCAGCAGCAAAGGGGACAGCAAAAACATTCAGTACTTC.

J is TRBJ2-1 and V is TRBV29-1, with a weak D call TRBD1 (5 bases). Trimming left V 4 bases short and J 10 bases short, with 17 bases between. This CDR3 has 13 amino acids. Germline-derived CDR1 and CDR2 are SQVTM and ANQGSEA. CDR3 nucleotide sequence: TGCAGCGTTGGCCCCCCAGGGTATCGCGAGCAGTTCTTC. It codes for CSVGPPGYREQFF.

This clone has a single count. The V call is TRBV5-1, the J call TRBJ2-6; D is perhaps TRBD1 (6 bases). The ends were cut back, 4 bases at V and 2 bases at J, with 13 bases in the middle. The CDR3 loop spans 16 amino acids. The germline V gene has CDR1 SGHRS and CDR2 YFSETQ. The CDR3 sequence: CASSPAKGAGANVLTF. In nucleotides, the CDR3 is TGCGCCAGCAGCCCGGCAAAGGGGGCTGGGGCCAACGTCCTGACTTTC.